This is a list of T cell receptor beta chains from one sample in a study of blood T cell repertoires in COVID-19. The method was immunoSEQ multiplex PCR; TCRdb's version includes in-frame clones alone and lacks a portion of them. The sample lists under 130,000 clones, over 65% occurring once. Sample: peripheral blood. Receptor source: a human donor in a cohort sampled during active COVID-19. Both conserved end residues are part of each CDR3. The D gene is left open where the match is weak. The listing skips clone size in some rows; elsewhere it reads once, few, many or a size class.

abundance: .
len: 16
j_gene: TRBJ2-6
v_gene: TRBV9
d_gene: .
CDR3aa: CASRPDKSSGANVLTF
CDR3nt: TGTGCCAGCAGACCTGACAAGAGCTCTGGGGCCAACGTCCTGACTTTC

abundance: .
len: 17
j_gene: TRBJ1-3
v_gene: TRBV4-1
d_gene: TRBD1
CDR3aa: CASSPWDRNLAGNTIYF
CDR3nt: TGCGCCAGCAGCCCTTGGGACAGGAATCTTGCCGGAAACACCATATATTTT

abundance: once
len: 14
j_gene: TRBJ2-6
v_gene: TRBV19
d_gene: .
CDR3aa: CASLDFSGANVLTF
CDR3nt: TGTGCCAGCCTAGATTTCTCTGGGGCCAACGTCCTGACTTTC

abundance: .
len: 15
j_gene: TRBJ1-4
v_gene: TRBV18
d_gene: .
CDR3aa: CASSPKYEGNEKLFF
CDR3nt: TGTGCCAGCTCACCGAAATACGAGGGTAATGAAAAACTGTTTTTT

abundance: .
len: 13
j_gene: TRBJ1-2
v_gene: TRBV5-1
d_gene: .
CDR3aa: CASSLVTGEGYTF
CDR3nt: TGCGCCAGCAGCTTGGTTACAGGAGAGGGCTACACCTTC

abundance: .
len: 17
j_gene: TRBJ2-7
v_gene: TRBV12-2
d_gene: .
CDR3aa: CASRITPWGQDIYEQYF
CDR3nt: TGTGCAAGTCGCATAACCCCGTGGGGACAGGATATTTACGAGCAGTACTTC

abundance: .
len: 14
j_gene: TRBJ2-5
v_gene: TRBV11-3
d_gene: .
CDR3aa: CASSLVGLQETQYF
CDR3nt: TGTGCCAGCAGCTTAGTTGGACTCCAAGAGACCCAGTACTTC

abundance: .
len: 15
j_gene: TRBJ1-1
v_gene: TRBV7-9
d_gene: .
CDR3aa: CASSLEAGLNTEAFF
CDR3nt: TGTGCCAGCAGCTTAGAGGCAGGGTTAAACACTGAAGCTTTCTTT

abundance: once
len: 13
j_gene: TRBJ2-1
v_gene: TRBV7-2
d_gene: .
CDR3aa: CASSLQVYNEQFF
CDR3nt: TGTGCCAGCAGCTTGCAGGTGTACAATGAGCAGTTCTTC

abundance: few
len: 14
j_gene: TRBJ1-5
v_gene: TRBV19
d_gene: .
CDR3aa: CASSPQQGNQPQHF
CDR3nt: TGTGCCAGTAGTCCTCAACAGGGAAATCAGCCCCAGCATTTT

abundance: .
len: 15
j_gene: TRBJ2-1
v_gene: TRBV15
d_gene: TRBD2
CDR3aa: CATSYLAGGDNEQFF
CDR3nt: TGTGCCACCAGCTACCTAGCGGGGGGAGACAATGAGCAGTTCTTC

abundance: .
len: 15
j_gene: TRBJ1-3
v_gene: TRBV11-3
d_gene: TRBD1
CDR3aa: CASSPGQGPGNTIYF
CDR3nt: TGTGCCAGCAGCCCCGGACAGGGGCCTGGAAACACCATATATTTT

abundance: few
len: 14
j_gene: TRBJ2-6
v_gene: TRBV19
d_gene: .
CDR3aa: CASSMASGANVLTF
CDR3nt: TGTGCCAGTAGTATGGCCTCTGGGGCCAACGTCCTGACTTTC

abundance: .
len: 15
j_gene: TRBJ1-5
v_gene: TRBV23-1
d_gene: .
CDR3aa: CASSRGTGSNQPQHF
CDR3nt: TGCGCCAGCAGTCGAGGAACAGGGAGCAATCAGCCCCAGCATTTT

abundance: many
len: 15
j_gene: TRBJ1-1
v_gene: TRBV30
d_gene: TRBD1
CDR3aa: CAWRGIRDRKPGAFF
CDR3nt: TGTGCCTGGAGGGGAATCCGGGACAGGAAGCCTGGAGCTTTCTTT

abundance: few
len: 18
j_gene: TRBJ2-1
v_gene: TRBV5-1
d_gene: TRBD1
CDR3aa: CASSVQGALTGAYGEQFF
CDR3nt: TGCGCCAGCAGTGTACAGGGGGCGCTTACCGGGGCTTACGGTGAGCAGTTCTTC

abundance: once
len: 16
j_gene: TRBJ1-2
v_gene: TRBV19
d_gene: .
CDR3aa: CASSTEGAGPQAGYTF
CDR3nt: TGTGCCAGTAGTACCGAAGGGGCAGGGCCCCAGGCTGGCTACACCTTC

abundance: .
len: 14
j_gene: TRBJ1-2
v_gene: TRBV18
d_gene: .
CDR3aa: CASSPGSTSYGYTF
CDR3nt: TGTGCCAGCTCACCAGGCAGTACCTCCTATGGCTACACCTTC

abundance: .
len: 15
j_gene: TRBJ1-4
v_gene: TRBV6-2/TRBV6-3
d_gene: .
CDR3aa: CASSYDRVSSEKLFF
CDR3nt: TGTGCCAGCAGTTACGATAGAGTGAGTTCGGAAAAACTGTTTTTT

abundance: .
len: 14
j_gene: TRBJ1-5
v_gene: TRBV6-5
d_gene: .
CDR3aa: CASSYERSNQPQHF
CDR3nt: TGTGCCAGCAGTTACGAGCGGAGCAATCAGCCCCAGCATTTT

abundance: .
len: 16
j_gene: TRBJ2-5
v_gene: TRBV7-2
d_gene: .
CDR3aa: CASSPNAGTQRETQYF
CDR3nt: TGTGCCAGCAGCCCTAACGCCGGGACTCAGAGAGAGACCCAGTACTTC

abundance: .
len: 14
j_gene: TRBJ2-7
v_gene: TRBV27
d_gene: .
CDR3aa: CASSSWDSIYEQYF
CDR3nt: TGTGCCAGCAGTTCATGGGACTCGATCTACGAGCAGTACTTC

abundance: .
len: 15
j_gene: TRBJ2-2
v_gene: TRBV2
d_gene: .
CDR3aa: CASSADSPNTGELFF
CDR3nt: TGTGCCAGCAGTGCCGACAGTCCGAACACCGGGGAGCTGTTTTTT

abundance: .
len: 16
j_gene: TRBJ2-5
v_gene: TRBV5-1
d_gene: TRBD1
CDR3aa: CASSLSGGEYQETQYF
CDR3nt: TGCGCCAGCAGCTTGTCAGGGGGCGAGTACCAAGAGACCCAGTACTTC

abundance: once
len: 12
j_gene: TRBJ1-2
v_gene: TRBV18
d_gene: .
CDR3aa: CASSPPGYGYTF
CDR3nt: TGTGCCAGCTCACCGCCGGGCTATGGCTACACCTTC

abundance: few
len: 15
j_gene: TRBJ2-1
v_gene: TRBV18
d_gene: .
CDR3aa: CASSPGSSSYNEQFF
CDR3nt: TGTGCCAGCTCACCGGGCTCGAGCTCCTACAATGAGCAGTTCTTC

abundance: .
len: 13
j_gene: TRBJ1-5
v_gene: TRBV7-9
d_gene: .
CDR3aa: CASTPRGNQPQHF
CDR3nt: TGTGCCAGCACCCCCCGGGGCAATCAGCCCCAGCATTTT

abundance: .
len: 14
j_gene: TRBJ1-2
v_gene: TRBV6-5
d_gene: .
CDR3aa: CASALGTGNYGYTF
CDR3nt: TGTGCCAGCGCATTGGGCACAGGTAACTATGGCTACACCTTC

abundance: .
len: 16
j_gene: TRBJ2-4
v_gene: TRBV7-2
d_gene: .
CDR3aa: CASSLIGTIAKNIQYF
CDR3nt: TGTGCCAGCAGCTTAATAGGGACAATAGCCAAAAACATTCAGTACTTC

abundance: .
len: 12
j_gene: TRBJ1-2
v_gene: TRBV27
d_gene: .
CDR3aa: CASRLREGGYTF
CDR3nt: TGTGCCAGCAGACTAAGGGAGGGCGGCTACACCTTC

abundance: .
len: 13
j_gene: TRBJ1-2
v_gene: TRBV6-6
d_gene: .
CDR3aa: CASSARDDYGYTF
CDR3nt: TGTGCCAGCAGTGCCAGGGATGACTATGGCTACACCTTC

abundance: .
len: 15
j_gene: TRBJ1-3
v_gene: TRBV19
d_gene: .
CDR3aa: CASSIITGRRNTIYF
CDR3nt: TGTGCCAGTAGTATAATCACAGGTCGACGAAACACCATATATTTT

abundance: .
len: 14
j_gene: TRBJ2-3
v_gene: TRBV10-3
d_gene: TRBD1
CDR3aa: CAIRPGQGTDTQYF
CDR3nt: TGTGCCATCAGGCCGGGACAGGGGACGGATACGCAGTATTTT

abundance: .
len: 15
j_gene: TRBJ2-7
v_gene: TRBV6-5
d_gene: .
CDR3aa: CASSYQGGSSYEQYF
CDR3nt: TGTGCCAGCAGTTATCAGGGGGGAAGCTCCTACGAGCAGTACTTC

abundance: .
len: 13
j_gene: TRBJ1-2
v_gene: TRBV2
d_gene: TRBD1
CDR3aa: CASNKGQGDGYTF
CDR3nt: TGTGCCAGCAACAAGGGGCAGGGGGATGGCTACACCTTC

abundance: .
len: 16
j_gene: TRBJ2-3
v_gene: TRBV5-5
d_gene: TRBD2
CDR3aa: CASSLMTSGARDTQYF
CDR3nt: TGTGCCAGCAGCTTGATGACTAGCGGGGCGAGAGATACGCAGTATTTT

abundance: .
len: 15
j_gene: TRBJ1-5
v_gene: TRBV2
d_gene: .
CDR3aa: CASSDSAAANQPQHF
CDR3nt: TGTGCCAGCAGTGACTCGGCAGCGGCCAATCAGCCCCAGCATTTT

abundance: once
len: 15
j_gene: TRBJ1-2
v_gene: TRBV18
d_gene: TRBD1
CDR3aa: CASSLQGQINYGYTF
CDR3nt: TGTGCCAGCTCACTCCAGGGACAGATTAACTATGGCTACACCTTC

abundance: .
len: 12
j_gene: TRBJ1-2
v_gene: TRBV25-1
d_gene: .
CDR3aa: CASSEAGYGYTF
CDR3nt: TGTGCCAGCAGTGAAGCCGGCTATGGCTACACCTTC

abundance: .
len: 14
j_gene: TRBJ2-7
v_gene: TRBV6-5
d_gene: TRBD2
CDR3aa: CASSYPGGSYEQYF
CDR3nt: TGTGCCAGCAGTTATCCGGGGGGATCCTACGAGCAGTACTTC

abundance: .
len: 13
j_gene: TRBJ1-1
v_gene: TRBV15
d_gene: .
CDR3aa: CATSRAGTGEAFF
CDR3nt: TGTGCCACCAGCAGAGCGGGTACGGGTGAAGCTTTCTTT

abundance: few
len: 15
j_gene: TRBJ1-2
v_gene: TRBV19
d_gene: .
CDR3aa: CASSMAARTNYGYTF
CDR3nt: TGTGCCAGTAGTATGGCTGCCAGGACTAACTATGGCTACACCTTC